A single T cell receptor (beta chain) is shown here with its context. The clone's antigen remains unknown. Within one base of it there is no much larger clone, and no base qualities were kept. This sample is part of a study of cytomegalovirus exposure and HLA in healthy donors (dated by TCRdb to the late 2010s). In the study overall: According to an earlier analysis of a few hundred of the donors, about 179 million T cells yielded 90 million to 140 million unique TCR beta sequences and about 280 Gb of sequence data. Besides the first cohort of hundreds of subjects, a separate validation cohort made up of 90 to 150 different subjects was used. The study was designed to test whether signatures of past pathogen exposure could be identified by cataloging public T cell receptors. About five DR-DQ haplotypes were handled as single units for association and clustering, since linkage in the cohort was strong. The genetic ancestry cluster associated with self-reported Caucasian donors included 65% to 90% of the 398 genotyped donors. About 280 gigabases of sequencing data and approximately 84 million unique TCR sequences were included in an early release covering several hundred HLA-typed donors. In a later analysis, previously published TCR beta repertoires from 550 to 700 donors were re-analyzed and high-resolution HLA genotyping was added so that TCR occurrence patterns could be studied. The number of typed donors differed by locus: about 620-640 for A, B, C, DRB1 and DQB1; 500 to 550 for DQA1; 606 for DPA1; and some 470 for DPB1. High-throughput TCR immunosequencing, statistical association of individual TCRs with disease status, and machine learning were combined to predict cytomegalovirus infection status. In an earlier analysis of 550 to 700 of the donors, high-throughput TCR beta sequencing was used to judge whether each TCR beta V gene segment behaved as functional or pseudogenic. Using immunosequencing, the study profiled T cell repertoires from around 680 subjects and related those repertoires to cytomegalovirus serostatus. On average, about 240,000 unique TCR beta nucleotide sequences were sequenced per donor among 350 to 400 genotyped donors of the cohort, with 15% to 20% of those sequences being non-productive. Donor age, sex, ethnicity and CMV serostatus were compiled together with the repertoire data. In a later genetic analysis, genome-wide SNP genotypes for about three fifths of the 666 donors were used, and that subset was treated as a discovery cohort. Both class I and class II loci were covered by HLA typing, at four-digit resolution. Rather than drawing on any new phenotypic data, the later analysis identified candidate immune exposures from TCR beta sequences and the way those sequences occurred across donors. All discovery cohort repertoires had been generated using a single sequencing platform. Here is what the overall study found, with its caveats: In a later analysis, TCR association rates were found to vary across HLA loci, with the most associated TCRs seen for DRB1 alleles and the fewest for HLA-C alleles. A further reported finding was that TCR beta sequences accurately predicted the HLA-A and HLA-B alleles for most subjects in the first cohort. The sequencing pipeline was judged likely to have produced a cluster of highly shared sequence variants as a technical artifact. A few of the identified cytomegalovirus-associated TCR beta chains were confirmed in vitro to be specific for cytomegalovirus antigens. The authors suggested that the approach could potentially be generalized to other disease states and immunological phenotypes. In a later genetic analysis, a missense DCLRE1C variant was associated with V-gene and J-gene trimming of TCR beta chains, and the association was replicated in an independent cohort. In both the original and validation cohorts, the classifier was reported to diagnose cytomegalovirus status with high specificity and sensitivity. Presence/absence analyses assumed roughly uniform sequencing depth across donors, an assumption that may not hold. Because HLA typing was missing for some donors at each locus, association tests included only the typed subset. Compared with equally common non-associated chains, HLA-associated TCR beta chains in a later analysis were more clonally expanded and had lower generation probabilities. In a later genetic analysis, fewer N-insertions in productive TCRs were reported among donors in an Asian-associated ancestry cluster than the roughly 700-donor mean. Fewer than 20 rarely observed V segments, including chromosome 9 orphons, were excluded from the earlier analysis of almost 600 of the donors because counts were too low. In a later analysis, some 17,000 TCR beta sequences were associated with specific HLA alleles at a false discovery rate of 0.05. Several of the top co-occurrence clusters appeared to be linked to parvovirus B19, influenza, CMV and Epstein-Barr virus, according to a later analysis. Linkage disequilibrium might explain the correlated functional status among segregating V segments, but an unknown experimental factor could not be excluded. For the cohort, immune exposure information was limited to CMV serostatus. Assigning TCR associations to individual alleles was difficult when HLA alleles, especially DR and DQ, strongly co-occurred. Most TCR sequences were observed very rarely across donors, whereas some public TCRs were present in many individuals. In an earlier analysis of 587 of the donors, most TCR beta V segments were observed in productive rearrangements about 87% or about 30% of the time, broadly matching IMGT annotations. A later analysis found that most CMV-associated TCR beta chains appeared HLA-restricted, with HLA associations seemingly driven largely by CMV exposure. A total of 164 TCR beta chains were listed by the study as associated with cytomegalovirus. Only TCR beta chains were sequenced in this cohort, and the absence of alpha or paired-chain data limited detectable features.

The library was generated by the immunoSEQ multiplex PCR assay. For the multiplex PCR, a mixture combining 60 forward primers for TCR Vbeta segments and 13 reverse primers for TCR Jbeta segments was used. The CDR3 region of rearranged TCR beta genes was amplified from genomic DNA with a multiplex PCR assay. On the Illumina HiSeq System, the amplified TCR beta libraries were sequenced as 87-base-pair reads. As for how the authors treated the data: A later analysis counted 75 million to 100 million unique TCR beta chains across the 550 to 700 repertoires, and roughly 9.9 million of these chains were shared by at least two donors. To remove PCR and sequencing errors, raw reads were error-corrected and collapsed into unique sequences using a nearest-neighbor algorithm that merged closely related sequences. Alignment of CDR3 sequences to IMGT reference sequences was used to assign V, D and J gene segments. For a sequence to be retained, at least a six-nucleotide match to both a V gene segment and a J gene segment was required. A rearrangement was called productive if the CDR3 had no stop codons and remained in frame with V and J, and every other rearrangement was called non-productive. CDR3 was defined according to IMGT convention as the region running from the second conserved V-encoded cysteine to the conserved J-encoded phenylalanine. Sequences without an unambiguous match to a single V gene segment were excluded from the earlier analysis of approximately 560 of the donors. An earlier analysis of a few hundred of the donors called V segments functional above 56.7% productive rearrangements and segregating when the between-donor standard deviation exceeded 5%. To diagnose cytomegalovirus status from the catalog of TCR beta chain sequences, a statistical classification framework was built. V and J gene assignment, in a later analysis, came from comparing TCR nucleotide sequences with IMGT/GENE-DB human TR gene sequences. The TCRdist pipeline was used in a later analysis to assign CDR3 sequences and most-parsimonious VDJ recombination scenarios. In a later analysis, every TCR beta chain was defined by the combination of its CDR3 amino acid sequence and its V-gene family, and reads without a unique V-gene family were dropped. As a way to deal with suspected cross-contamination and a sequencing artifact, a later analysis dropped 450 to 700 nucleotide sequences that were highly shared and had low generation probability. A later analysis calculated a clonal expansion index for each public chain from normalized within-repertoire ranks of inferred template counts. In a later analysis, generation probabilities were computed with a VDJ recombination model fitted to out-of-frame rearrangements, and the resulting probabilities were checked against IGoR. A later analysis scored TCR-TCR, TCR-HLA and TCR-CMV co-occurrence with hypergeometric tests, applying a repertoire-size bias correction to TCR pairs. A later analysis estimated false discovery rates by permuting HLA or CMV assignments 20 times. In a later analysis, co-occurring TCRs were grouped using DBSCAN, and TCRdist sequence similarity was added for clustering within HLA-allele-positive subsets. Repertoires with fewer than 30,000 or more than 120,000 public chains, plus five repertoires with anomalous nucleotide sharing, were excluded from co-occurrence clustering. Drawn from immuneACCESS, this table holds only the in-frame rearrangements with V and J called that TCRdb kept. Clones are partly lost; checked studies trace under half to an unresolved V gene and leave the rest unexplained. The DNA was the basis for D and trimming; V, J and clone size are from that table. The sample table lists fewer than 60,000 clones, around three quarters of them with a count of one. The ten largest clones represent approximately 3.4% of the sample.

The cohort was made up of several hundred healthy bone marrow donors. At the time of sampling, all cohort members were nominally healthy, though unrecorded immune exposures were likely present. The donor was CMV seropositive and was included in the group of 300 or so seropositive cohort members. Each donor provided a peripheral blood sample, and peripheral blood mononuclear cells were used for TCR beta sequencing. The Qiagen DNeasy Blood Extraction Kit was used to extract genomic DNA from the blood cell samples. The source is a woman between 35 and 50 years old in good health and CMV-seropositive. Sequences were obtained from PBMCs.

The CDR3 region: CASSAPGVLEKLFF. DNA sequence: TGTGCCAGCAGCGCCCCAGGGGTTTTGGAAAAACTGTTTTTT. The chain uses TRBV2 and TRBJ1-4, with a tentative D gene TRBD1 over 6 matching bases. From the cysteine up to the phenylalanine, the CDR3 has a length of 14 residues. The kept DNA is CDR3 alone, 42 bases in frame from the first base. V is reduced by 6 bases and J by 8 bases, leaving a spacing of 16 bases between them. Based on the germline V gene, the CDR1 and CDR2 sequences are SNHLY and FYNNEI.